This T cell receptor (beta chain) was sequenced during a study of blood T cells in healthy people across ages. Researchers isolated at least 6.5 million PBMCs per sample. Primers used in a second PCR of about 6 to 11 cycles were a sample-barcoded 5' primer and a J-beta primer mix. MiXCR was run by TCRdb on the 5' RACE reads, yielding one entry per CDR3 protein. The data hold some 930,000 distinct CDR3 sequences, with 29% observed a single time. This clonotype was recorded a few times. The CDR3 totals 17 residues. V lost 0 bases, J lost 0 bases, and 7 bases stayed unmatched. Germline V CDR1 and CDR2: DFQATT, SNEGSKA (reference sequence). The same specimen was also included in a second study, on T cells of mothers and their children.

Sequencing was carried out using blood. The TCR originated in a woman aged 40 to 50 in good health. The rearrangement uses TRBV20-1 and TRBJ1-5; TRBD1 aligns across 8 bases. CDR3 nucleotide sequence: TGCAGTGCTAGAGAACTGACAGGGGCTTATAGCAATCAGCCCCAGCATTTT. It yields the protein CSARELTGAYSNQPQHF.